These 9 T cell receptor beta chains came from one sample sequenced in a study of blood T cell repertoires in COVID-19. Measured with immunoSEQ multiplex PCR; TCRdb has only the in-frame clones, and not every one. This table holds over 60,000 clones, around 83% found once. Sequenced sample: peripheral blood. All receptors come from an elderly woman with active or convalescent COVID-19.

The chain has TRBV6-4 and TRBJ2-1, with TRBD2 matching 8 bases. Germline lookup yields CDR1 MRHNA and CDR2 SNTAGT. J gave up 8 bases and V 5 bases, and 11 bases lay outside the gene matches. The CDR3 spans 15 residues. CDR3 region: CASSFLAGASDEQFF. For the CDR3, the DNA is TGTGCCAGCAGTTTCCTAGCGGGCGCGAGCGATGAGCAGTTCTTC.

The V and J genes are TRBV27 and TRBJ2-1; 7 positions match TRBD1. V shed 4 bases and J 9 bases; nucleotides not matched to a gene: 9. CDR3 length equals 14 residues. Germline V gives CDR1 MNHEY, CDR2 SMNVEV (reference sequence). The CDR3 DNA reads as TGTGCCAGCAGTTGGCAGGGGGTGGTCGGTGAGCAGTTCTTC. Encoded protein: CASSWQGVVGEQFF.

This clone was recorded a few times. The rearrangement uses TRBV11-3 and TRBJ2-1; no clear D gene. The CDR3 loop spans 16 amino acids. Trimming cost V 5 bases and J 4 bases, with 18 bases left between them. Germline CDR1 is SGHNT and CDR2 is YENEEA. Written as DNA, the CDR3 is TGTGCCAGCAGCCCAGGATCTTACCCTACATACAATGAGCAGTTCTTC. This translates into CASSPGSYPTYNEQFF.

The J gene is TRBJ2-1, the V gene TRBV6-6; D perhaps matches TRBD1 (6 bases). The V gene's germline CDR1 is MNHNY and CDR2 SVGAGI (reference sequence). Trimming pared 6 bases from V and 5 bases from J, leaving 14 bases between. The CDR3 contains 14 residues. The CDR3 loop reads CASSKDSQNNEQFF. The CDR3 coding sequence is TGTGCCAGCAGCAAGGACAGCCAAAACAATGAGCAGTTCTTC.

This clone was seen only once. V is TRBV2 and J is TRBJ1-4; TRBD1 might be the D (6 bases). This CDR3 is 14 amino acids long. Germline V gene data show CDR1 as SNHLY and CDR2 as FYNNEI. The V end lost 6 bases, the J end lost 4 bases, and 12 bases lay between the germline ends. The CDR3 DNA reads as TGTGCCAGCAGCGTCGGACAGTTTAATGAAAAACTGTTTTTT. Translating gives CASSVGQFNEKLFF.

The chain links TRBV6-4 to TRBJ1-1; 9 nucleotides match TRBD1. Losses at the gene ends were 2 bases for V and 10 bases for J; bases not matched to a gene: 23. Germline V CDR1 and CDR2: MRHNA, SNTAGT. The CDR3 extends over 19 amino acids. As DNA, the CDR3 is TGTGCCAGCAGTGACCTCCTAGCCAGGGGGCCTGGGTTGGGACAGGGAGCTTTCTTT. Residues: CASSDLLARGPGLGQGAFF.

This chain uses TRBV9 with TRBJ1-6; D might be TRBD1 (6 bases). The CDR3 length is 15 residues. The V and J ends lost 0 bases and 6 bases respectively, with 10 bases between them. Germline V CDR1 and CDR2: SGDLS, YYNGEE. Here the CDR3 DNA reads TGTGCCAGCAGCGTAGTCGGGACACCTAATTCACCCCTCCACTTT. This sequence encodes CASSVVGTPNSPLHF.

The chain couples TRBV7-6 to TRBJ2-7; 9 bases are shared with TRBD1. Germline lookup yields CDR1 SGHVS and CDR2 FNYEAQ. CDR3 length: 15 residues. After removal of 7 bases from V and 3 bases from J, the junction contained 10 bases not matched to a gene. The CDR3: CASTVGQGSFYEQYF. CDR3 sequence (DNA): TGTGCCAGCACGGTAGGACAGGGGTCTTTCTACGAGCAGTACTTC.

This rearrangement joins TRBV13 to TRBJ1-3; 7 bases agree with TRBD1. Germline V gives CDR1 PRHDT, CDR2 FYEKMQ (reference sequence). Trimming took 8 bases from V and 4 from J; bases not matched to a gene: 8. The CDR3 is 14 residues long. CDR3 bases: TGTGCCAGCGTCATCAGGGGGTTGGGAAACACCATATATTTT. Residues: CASVIRGLGNTIYF.